This T cell receptor (beta chain) originates from a study of OX40 agonist ivuxolimab in advanced cancers. Broader study findings: Both CD4+ and CD8+ T cell populations in blood had undergone clonal expansion by week 6 at 0.1 to 3.0 mg/kg. On average, CD8+ T cells had more expanded clones than CD4+.

Points on this clone: The antigen is not known.

The germline V gene encodes CDR1 WNHNN and CDR2 SYGVQD (reference sequence). The CDR3 totals 13 residues. V shed 6 bases, J shed 0 bases, and the junction held 1 base outside the gene matches. The repertoire was sequenced with immunoSEQ multiplex PCR; TCRdb's copy has only in-frame clones and lacks some. The table shows about 61,000 clones, with around 87% occurring only once. This material consisted of CD4+ or CD8+ T cells sorted from blood, taken in a trial of the OX40 agonist ivuxolimab. This TCR was sampled from an adult with an advanced solid tumor such as melanoma, head and neck, liver or kidney cancer. This rearrangement joins TRBV10-1 to TRBJ2-5, with 7 bases that match TRBD1. For the CDR3, the DNA is TGCGCCAGCAGGGGGACAGACCAAGAGACCCAGTACTTC. It specifies CASRGTDQETQYF.